These 24 T cell receptor beta chains originate from one sample sequenced in a study of beta chain features in type 1 diabetes. All of the isolated RNA was reverse transcribed, so expressed TCRB transcripts were sequenced. Sequencing used immunoSEQ multiplex PCR; TCRdb keeps in-frame clones, though not all of them. This table has 350,000 to 450,000 clones, about 14% appearing once. Sequencing input: naive CD4+ T cells from blood. These receptor sequences come from a woman aged 18-29 years in good health.

J is TRBJ1-2 and V is TRBV20-1; D gene unclear. The CDR3 is made up of 10 amino acids. Germline values: CDR1 DFQATT, CDR2 SNEGSKA (reference sequence). CDR3 in amino acids: CSVQYYGYTF. In DNA form, the CDR3 reads TGCTCTGTCCAGTACTATGGCTACACCTTC.

The J gene is TRBJ2-6, the V gene TRBV25-1; D perhaps matches TRBD2 (5 bases). The V end lost 4 bases, the J end lost 14 bases, and 18 bases lay between the germline ends. The CDR3 runs to 14 residues. Germline V gene data show CDR1 as MGHDK and CDR2 as SYGVNS. This CDR3 is CASSGAEHGNILTF. In DNA form, the CDR3 reads TGTGCCAGCAGTGGAGCGGAGCACGGAAACATCCTGACTTTC.

This chain links TRBV11-1 with TRBJ2-1; the D gene is possibly TRBD1 (5 bases). V dropped 5 bases and J dropped 4 bases, with 12 bases sitting between them. The CDR3 spans 14 residues. Germline V gives CDR1 SGHAT, CDR2 FQDESV (reference sequence). The CDR3 loop is CASSPQGRYNEQFF. The DNA for the CDR3 is TGTGCCAGCAGCCCCCAGGGCAGATACAATGAGCAGTTCTTC. The variable domain in full, with the rest retrieved from reference TRBV11-1 and TRBJ2-1, is EAEVAQSPRYKITEKSQAVAFWCDPISGHATLYWYRQILGQGPELLVQFQDESVVDDSQLPKDRFSAERLKGVDSTLKIQPAELGDSAMYLCASSPQGRYNEQFFGPGTRLTVL.

The V and J genes are TRBV7-3 and TRBJ2-2, with TRBD1 identical over 7 bases. Trimming cost V 6 bases and J 3 bases; bases outside gene matches: 4. The CDR3 runs 14 residues. Germline CDR1 is SGHTA and CDR2 is FQGTGA. The CDR3, as DNA: TGTGCCAGCAGTTTTACAGGGGACACCGGGGAGCTGTTTTTT. Its protein product is CASSFTGDTGELFF. Looking up the rest from reference TRBV7-3 and TRBJ2-2 gives the full variable domain: GAGVSQTPSNKVTEKGKYVELRCDPISGHTALYWYRQSLGQGPEFLIYFQGTGAADDSGLPNDRFFAVRPEGSVSTLKIQRTERGDSAVYLCASSFTGDTGELFFGEGSRLTVL.

The chain has TRBV5-1 and TRBJ2-5; the D gene is possibly TRBD1 (6 bases). Trimming pared 5 bases from V and 5 bases from J, leaving 16 bases between. The CDR3 is 14 amino acids. Germline V gives CDR1 SGHRS, CDR2 YFSETQ. The CDR3 here is CASRLTGLRETQYF. The CDR3 DNA is TGCGCCAGCAGGTTAACAGGGCTGAGGGAGACCCAGTACTTC.

In this sample, this clone turned up a few times. This rearrangement joins TRBV5-1 to TRBJ2-4; 12 bases line up with TRBD2. Germline loops: CDR1 SGHRS, CDR2 YFSETQ. J was trimmed by 1 base and V by 7 bases; bases with no gene match: 6. The CDR3 consists of 16 residues. This CDR3 reads CASSTSGSGAKNIQYF. Here the CDR3 DNA reads TGCGCCAGCTCGACTAGCGGGAGTGGGGCCAAAAACATTCAGTACTTC.

This chain connects TRBV18 to TRBJ1-1; perhaps TRBD1 as D (6 bases). Trimming left V 3 bases short and J 4 bases short, with 12 bases between. Germline CDR1 KGHSH, CDR2 LQKENI. The CDR3 consists of 14 residues. Here the CDR3 reads CASSPLDSSTEAFF. The CDR3, as DNA: TGTGCCAGCTCACCTTTGGACAGCAGCACTGAAGCTTTCTTT. The whole variable domain, remainder taken from reference TRBV18 and TRBJ1-1, is NAGVMQNPRHLVRRRGQEARLRCSPMKGHSHVYWYRQLPEEGLKFMVYLQKENIIDESGMPKERFSAEFPKEGPSILRIQQVVRGDSAAYFCASSPLDSSTEAFFGQGTRLTVV.

The chain links TRBV30 to TRBJ2-1; D may be TRBD1 (6 bases). The CDR3 runs 14 residues. CDR1 and CDR2 from the germline V gene are GTSNPN and SVGIG (reference sequence). V lost 1 base and J lost 9, with 16 bases in between. The CDR3 region has the DNA TGTGCCTGGAGTGAGTCGCAGGGGTTCGGTGAGCAGTTCTTC. Amino acids: CAWSESQGFGEQFF. The variable domain in full, completed from reference TRBV30 and TRBJ2-1, reads SQTIHQWPATLVQPVGSPLSLECTVEGTSNPNLYWYRQAAGRGLQLLFYSVGIGQISSEVPQNLSASRPQDRQFILSSKKLLLSDSGFYLCAWSESQGFGEQFFGPGTRLTVL.

The V and J genes are TRBV11-3 and TRBJ2-1, with TRBD2 identical over 11 bases. The CDR3 length is 14 residues. Germline trimming cut 5 bases from V and 9 bases from J; bases unmatched to any gene: 6. Per the germline V gene, CDR1 is SGHNT and CDR2 is YENEEA. CDR3 sequence: CASSLSGRAGEQFF. The CDR3 DNA sequence: TGTGCCAGCAGCCTTAGCGGGAGGGCCGGTGAGCAGTTCTTC. Full variable domain (remainder filled in from reference TRBV11-3 and TRBJ2-1): EAGVVQSPRYKIIEKKQPVAFWCNPISGHNTLYWYLQNLGQGPELLIRYENEEAVDDSQLPKDRFSAERLKGVDSTLKIQPAELGDSAVYLCASSLSGRAGEQFFGPGTRLTVL.

The rearrangement links TRBV7-2 to TRBJ1-1; 7 bases map to TRBD1. Trimming removed 3 bases from V and 1 base from J; junction bases left unmatched: 2. The CDR3 contains 14 residues. Looked up from germline, CDR1 is SGHTA and CDR2 is FQGNSA. Here the CDR3 reads CASSFRTGNTEAFF. CDR3 DNA: TGTGCCAGCAGCTTTCGGACAGGGAACACTGAAGCTTTCTTT.

The rearrangement joins TRBV18 to TRBJ1-1, with D uncertain. The V gene lost 3 bases and the J gene lost 7 bases, with 9 bases spanning the gap. Germline CDR1 is KGHSH and CDR2 is LQKENI. The CDR3 has 12 amino acids. In DNA form, the CDR3 reads TGTGCCAGCTCACCTGTAGGAGATGAAGCTTTCTTT. Amino acids: CASSPVGDEAFF. The full variable domain, in which reference TRBV18 and TRBJ1-1 provide the parts outside the CDR3, is NAGVMQNPRHLVRRRGQEARLRCSPMKGHSHVYWYRQLPEEGLKFMVYLQKENIIDESGMPKERFSAEFPKEGPSILRIQQVVRGDSAAYFCASSPVGDEAFFGQGTRLTVV.

This clone has a handful of counts. The chain combines TRBV29-1 with TRBJ1-5; the D gene is possibly TRBD1 (5 bases). The V end was cut by 4 bases, the J end by 7 bases, with 11 bases between. The germline V gene has CDR1 SQVTM and CDR2 ANQGSEA. The CDR3 totals 12 residues. In DNA, the CDR3 is TGCAGCGTTGGTGGGGGACTACAGCCCCAGCATTTT. Protein: CSVGGGLQPQHF.

The genes are TRBV11-2 and TRBJ2-3; 8 bases map to TRBD2. This CDR3 is 18 amino acids long. Germline V gene lookup returns CDR1 SGHAT and CDR2 FQNNGV. V lost 3 bases to trimming and J lost 2 bases; unmatched junction nucleotides: 13. The CDR3 region is CASSLFTGSGKVTDTQYF. The CDR3 DNA sequence: TGTGCCAGCAGCTTGTTCACGGGTAGCGGGAAGGTCACAGATACGCAGTATTTT.

V is TRBV6-5 and J is TRBJ2-5, with 9 bases matching TRBD2. The CDR3 is 15 amino acids. In germline, CDR1 is MNHEY, CDR2 SVGAGI. J lost 5 bases, V lost 6 bases, and 10 bases had no gene match. CDR3 sequence reads: CASREKGLAGETQYF. The CDR3 DNA reads as TGTGCCAGCAGAGAAAAGGGACTAGCCGGGGAGACCCAGTACTTC.

This clone was picked up a small number of times. The V call is TRBV14, the J call TRBJ2-2, with D perhaps matching TRBD2 (5 bases). Per the germline V gene, CDR1 is SGHDN and CDR2 is FVKESK. With 1 base removed from V and 5 bases from J, the gap between germline ends came to 8 bases. The CDR3 totals 14 residues. The CDR3 coding sequence is TGTGCCAGCAGCCAAGTCTCGGGGACCGGGGAGCTGTTTTTT. Its translation: CASSQVSGTGELFF.

The rearrangement links TRBV7-9 to TRBJ2-5; D is undetermined. The CDR3 consists of 11 residues. V was clipped by 6 bases and J by 8 bases, with 10 bases between them. The germline gives CDR1 SEHNR, CDR2 FQNEAQ (reference sequence). The CDR3 sequence is CASSKTSTQYF. Here the CDR3 DNA reads TGTGCCAGCAGTAAGACTTCAACCCAGTACTTC.

V usage is TRBV6-5 and J usage is TRBJ2-7, with TRBD2 identical over 9 bases. The junction had 5 bases not matched to a gene; V was cut back by 2 bases and J by 3 bases. Germline V lookup: CDR1 MNHEY, CDR2 SVGAGI. This CDR3 has 15 amino acids. CDR3 bases: TGTGCCAGCAGTTACGGGCTAGCGGGATACTACGAGCAGTACTTC. Amino acids: CASSYGLAGYYEQYF.

This chain links TRBV27 with TRBJ2-7; D remains unclear. The CDR3 runs 14 residues. The V gene's germline CDR1 is MNHEY and CDR2 SMNVEV (reference sequence). The V gene lost 3 bases and the J gene lost 6 bases, with 15 bases spanning the gap. As DNA, the CDR3 is TGTGCCAGCAGTTTGTCCGAGAGAGAATTCGAGCAGTACTTC. Encoded protein: CASSLSEREFEQYF.

This clone turned up a few times. This chain uses TRBV6-1 with TRBJ2-5, with 9 bases matching TRBD2. There are 12 residues in the CDR3. CDR1 and CDR2 from the germline V gene are MNHNS and SASEGT. After removal of 8 bases from V and 5 bases from J, the junction contained 3 bases not matched to a gene. In DNA, the CDR3 is TGTGCCAGCGCTGCGGGAGGGGAGACCCAGTACTTC. Translating gives CASAAGGETQYF.

The V gene is TRBV28, the J gene TRBJ2-1; 7 positions agree with TRBD1. V was clipped by 5 bases and J by 10 bases; unmatched bases: 11. The germline CDR1 and CDR2 sequences are MDHEN and SYDVKM. The CDR3 sequence is 14 residues long. CDR3: CASSIPTGVEEQFF. CDR3 nucleotide sequence: TGTGCCAGCAGTATTCCCACAGGGGTAGAGGAGCAGTTCTTC.

This clone showed up just a few times. CDR3 residues: CAWSPPSGSAKNIQYF. Written as DNA, the CDR3 is TGTGCCTGGAGTCCCCCCAGCGGGAGTGCCAAAAACATTCAGTACTTC. The chain combines TRBV30 with TRBJ2-4, with 8 bases lining up with TRBD2. With 2 bases clipped from V and 1 base from J, the junction kept 7 bases outside the gene matches. Germline values: CDR1 GTSNPN, CDR2 SVGIG (reference sequence). The CDR3 has 16 residues.

The chain carries TRBV29-1 and TRBJ2-5; weak D call: TRBD2 (6 bases). The CDR3 extends over 14 amino acids. Germline V CDR1 and CDR2: SQVTM, ANQGSEA. Trimming took off 1 base at V and 1 base at J, with 10 bases between the two ends. The CDR3 sequence: CSVEASSAQETQYF. The CDR3 nucleotides are TGCAGCGTTGAAGCGTCTAGCGCCCAAGAGACCCAGTACTTC. Complete variable domain (other parts from reference TRBV29-1 and TRBJ2-5): SAVISQKPSRDICQRGTSLTIQCQVDSQVTMMFWYRQQPGQSLTLIATANQGSEATYESGFVIDKFPISRPNLTFSTLTVSNMSPEDSSIYLCSVEASSAQETQYFGPGTRLLVL.

J is TRBJ2-2 and V is TRBV28; 10 bases align to TRBD1. V lost 6 bases to trimming and J lost 5 bases; unmatched junction nucleotides: 6. This CDR3 comprises 15 residues. Germline assignment: CDR1 MDHEN and CDR2 SYDVKM. The CDR3 DNA reads as TGTGCCAGCAGCCGCTGGACAGGGGGGACCGGGGAGCTGTTTTTT. Its protein product is CASSRWTGGTGELFF.

The rearrangement joins TRBV5-1 to TRBJ2-1, with D perhaps TRBD2 (6 bases). CDR3 length: 14 amino acids. Germline V gives CDR1 SGHRS, CDR2 YFSETQ. The V end was cut by 5 bases, the J end by 0 bases, with 9 bases between. The CDR3 sequence is CASSRESSYNEQFF. CDR3 coding DNA: TGCGCCAGCAGTCGGGAGAGCTCCTACAATGAGCAGTTCTTC. The variable domain in full, completed from reference TRBV5-1 and TRBJ2-1, reads KAGVTQTPRYLIKTRGQQVTLSCSPISGHRSVSWYQQTPGQGLQFLFEYFSETQRNKGNFPGRFSGRQFSNSRSEMNVSTLELGDSALYLCASSRESSYNEQFFGPGTRLTVL.